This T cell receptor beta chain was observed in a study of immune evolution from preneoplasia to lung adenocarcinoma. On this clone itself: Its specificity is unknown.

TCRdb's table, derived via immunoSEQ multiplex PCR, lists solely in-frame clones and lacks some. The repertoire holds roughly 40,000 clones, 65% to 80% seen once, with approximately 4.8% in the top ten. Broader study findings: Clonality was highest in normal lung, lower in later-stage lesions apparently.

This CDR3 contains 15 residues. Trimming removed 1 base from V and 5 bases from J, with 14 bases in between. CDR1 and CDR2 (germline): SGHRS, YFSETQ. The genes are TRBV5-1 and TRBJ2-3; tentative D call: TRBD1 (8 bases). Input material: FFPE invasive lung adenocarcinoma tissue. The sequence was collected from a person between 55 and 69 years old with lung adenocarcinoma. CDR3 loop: CASSLLQGGIDTQYF. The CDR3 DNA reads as TGCGCCAGCAGCTTGCTACAGGGGGGGATAGATACGCAGTATTTT.